This entry features one T cell receptor beta chain sequence. The sample originates from a study of shared clonotypes between healthy human individuals. Germline V CDR1 and CDR2: SGHDN, FVKESK. This CDR3 is built from 17 residues. The trim removed 1 base at V and 0 bases at J, leaving 8 bases unmatched. Positive CCR7 selection of CD45RO-negative cells yielded the naive CD8 cells, and terminally differentiated effector memory CD45RA+ cells were excluded. Produced via immunoSEQ multiplex PCR; TCRdb's table is partial and in-frame only. The sample contains about 800,000 clones, just over 95% of which appear only once.

The rearrangement uses TRBV14 and TRBJ2-7; 8 bases are shared with TRBD2. Sequencing used naive CD8+ T cells sorted from blood. This receptor was taken from a man aged 25 to 40 in good health. CDR3 amino acids: CASSQVAGGRFSYEQYF. DNA of the CDR3: TGTGCCAGCAGCCAAGTTGCGGGAGGCCGGTTCTCCTACGAGCAGTACTTC.